This entry lists 11 T cell receptor beta chains sequenced from one sample in a study of CD8+ T cells in alopecia areata. cDNA reverse transcribed from extracted RNA served as the sequencing template. Produced via immunoSEQ multiplex PCR; TCRdb's table is partial and in-frame only. The repertoire holds 120,000 to 150,000 clones, with 80% to 90% as singletons. The sequences come from CD8+ T cells sorted from blood, collected at week 0. These receptors came from a human donor with alopecia areata.

The V call is TRBV19, the J call TRBJ2-7; 7 nucleotides align to TRBD1. The CDR3 contains 14 residues. The germline V gene encodes CDR1 LNHDA and CDR2 SQIVND (reference sequence). The V segment lost 5 bases and the J segment 2 bases; nucleotides outside the gene matches: 6. The CDR3 nucleotides are TGTGCCAGTAGTGCCTTCGGGACAGCCTACGAGCAGTACTTC. It is translated as CASSAFGTAYEQYF.

CDR3 region: CASSISREPYNEQFF. CDR3 DNA: TGTGCCAGTAGTATTTCGAGGGAACCCTACAATGAGCAGTTCTTC. The chain employs TRBV19 and TRBJ2-1, with D maybe TRBD2 (5 bases). Germline loops: CDR1 LNHDA, CDR2 SQIVND (reference sequence). V shed 3 bases and J shed 2 bases, with 11 bases lying between them. This CDR3 has 15 amino acids.

This rearrangement joins TRBV6-5 to TRBJ1-2, with TRBD1 identical over 7 bases. The germline gives CDR1 MNHEY, CDR2 SVGAGI. V gave up 4 bases and J gave up 4 bases; unmatched junction bases: 9. This CDR3 contains 15 residues. In nucleotides, the CDR3 is TGTGCCAGCAGTTCGGTCCTTGACAGGGCCTATGGCTACACCTTC. Residues: CASSSVLDRAYGYTF.

This chain uses TRBV5-1 with TRBJ2-1, with a tentative D call TRBD1 (6 bases). The germline CDR1 and CDR2 sequences are SGHRS and YFSETQ. V lost 7 bases and J lost 7, with 15 bases in between. This CDR3 is built from 13 residues. CDR3 nucleotides: TGCGCCAGCGGACCGGACAGCAAAAATGAGCAGTTCTTC. The encoded protein is CASGPDSKNEQFF.

The chain employs TRBV11-2 and TRBJ2-2; D is unresolved. There are 15 residues in the CDR3. Germline CDR1 reads SGHAT; CDR2 reads FQNNGV. Trimming left V 2 bases short and J 2 bases short, with 9 bases between. CDR3: CASSLIPINTGELFF. As DNA, the CDR3 is TGTGCCAGCAGCTTAATCCCCATTAACACCGGGGAGCTGTTTTTT.

The chain has TRBV29-1 and TRBJ1-1; no definite D call. This CDR3 is built from 13 residues. Germline assignment: CDR1 SQVTM and CDR2 ANQGSEA. Trimming took off 2 bases at V and 5 bases at J, with 12 bases between the two ends. CDR3: CSVESGKRTEAFF. CDR3 nucleotides: TGCAGCGTTGAATCCGGGAAACGGACTGAAGCTTTCTTT.

V gene TRBV29-1 combines with J gene TRBJ2-1; 11 bases match TRBD2. The CDR3 spans 14 residues. V lost 7 bases and J lost 3; bases outside the gene matches: 5. Per germline, CDR1 SQVTM and CDR2 ANQGSEA. CDR3 region: CSDDLAGGYNEQFF. CDR3 coding DNA: TGCAGCGATGATCTAGCGGGGGGCTACAATGAGCAGTTCTTC.

This chain connects TRBV5-1 to TRBJ2-3, with D possibly being TRBD1 (6 bases). Between the trimmed V and J ends, which lost 0 bases and 6 bases, there was a span of 14 bases. Germline CDR1 is SGHRS and CDR2 is YFSETQ. The CDR3 runs to 15 residues. CDR3 bases: TGCGCCAGCAGCTTGGAGGGGGACGCGAGGGATACGCAGTATTTT. Translation gives CASSLEGDARDTQYF.

The chain has TRBV29-1 and TRBJ1-2, with TRBD1 identical over 9 bases. V shed 6 bases, J shed 6 bases, and the junction held 2 bases outside the gene matches. This CDR3 is built from 11 residues. CDR1 SQVTM and CDR2 ANQGSEA come from the germline V gene. This chain's CDR3 is CSVWTGDGYTF. As DNA, the CDR3 is TGCAGCGTGTGGACAGGGGATGGCTACACCTTC.

In its sample, this clone was seen once. The rearrangement links TRBV4-1 to TRBJ2-3, with 11 positions matching TRBD2. The CDR3 extends over 17 amino acids. The trim removed 2 bases at V and 2 bases at J, leaving 6 bases unmatched. Germline CDR1 and CDR2: MGHRA and YSYEKL. The CDR3 region is CASSQLAGGGNTDTQYF. As DNA, the CDR3 is TGCGCCAGCAGCCAATTAGCGGGAGGGGGGAACACAGATACGCAGTATTTT.

CDR3 nucleotide sequence: TGTGCCAGCAGCCAATCTTGGGGGGTCGGCGACGAGCAGTACTTC. Translated: CASSQSWGVGDEQYF. This chain uses TRBV16 with TRBJ2-7; possibly TRBD2 for D (6 bases). Trimming shortened V by 0 bases and J by 5 bases, and 14 bases separated the two germline ends. Germline V gene lookup returns CDR1 KGHSY and CDR2 FQNENV. The CDR3 length is 15 residues.